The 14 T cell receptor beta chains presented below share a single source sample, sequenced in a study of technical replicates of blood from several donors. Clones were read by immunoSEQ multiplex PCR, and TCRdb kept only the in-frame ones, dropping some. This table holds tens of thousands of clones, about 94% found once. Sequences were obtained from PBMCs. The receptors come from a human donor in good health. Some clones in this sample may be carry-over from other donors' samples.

The CDR3 sequence: CASSVGQANFYGYTF. For the CDR3, the DNA is TGTGCCAGCAGCGTAGGACAGGCCAACTTCTATGGCTACACCTTC. This chain links TRBV7-2 with TRBJ1-2; TRBD1 matches 7 bases. The CDR3 is 15 amino acids. CDR1 and CDR2 (germline): SGHTA, FQGNSA. The ends lost 5 bases at V and 4 bases at J; junction bases unmatched: 10.

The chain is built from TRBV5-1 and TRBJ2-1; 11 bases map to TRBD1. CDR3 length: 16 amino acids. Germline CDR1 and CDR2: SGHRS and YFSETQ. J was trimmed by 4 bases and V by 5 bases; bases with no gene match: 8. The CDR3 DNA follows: TGCGCCAGCAGGCAATACCGGGACAGGGGGTACAATGAGCAGTTCTTC. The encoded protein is CASRQYRDRGYNEQFF. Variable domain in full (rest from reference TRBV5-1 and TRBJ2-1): KAGVTQTPRYLIKTRGQQVTLSCSPISGHRSVSWYQQTPGQGLQFLFEYFSETQRNKGNFPGRFSGRQFSNSRSEMNVSTLELGDSALYLCASRQYRDRGYNEQFFGPGTRLTVL.

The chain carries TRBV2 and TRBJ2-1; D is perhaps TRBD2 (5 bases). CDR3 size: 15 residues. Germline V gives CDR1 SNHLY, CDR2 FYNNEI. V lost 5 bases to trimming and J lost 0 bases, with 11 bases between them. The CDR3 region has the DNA TGTGCCAGCAGTCGTGAGCGGACCTCCTACAATGAGCAGTTCTTC. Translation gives CASSRERTSYNEQFF.

CDR3 sequence: CASSVRGGAYGYTF. In nucleotides, the CDR3 is TGTGCCAGCAGTGTGCGGGGAGGGGCCTATGGCTACACCTTC. The V call is TRBV2, the J call TRBJ1-2, with D possibly matching TRBD1 (5 bases). This CDR3 is built from 14 residues. Germline V CDR1 and CDR2: SNHLY, FYNNEI. Trimming shortened V by 4 bases and J by 4 bases, and 13 bases separated the two germline ends.

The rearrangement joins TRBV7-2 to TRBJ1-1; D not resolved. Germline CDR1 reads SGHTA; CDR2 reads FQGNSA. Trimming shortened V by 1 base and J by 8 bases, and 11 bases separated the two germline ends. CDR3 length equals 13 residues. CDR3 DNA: TGTGCCAGCAGCTTAGGTCTAGGAGGGGAAGCTTTCTTT. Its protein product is CASSLGLGGEAFF.

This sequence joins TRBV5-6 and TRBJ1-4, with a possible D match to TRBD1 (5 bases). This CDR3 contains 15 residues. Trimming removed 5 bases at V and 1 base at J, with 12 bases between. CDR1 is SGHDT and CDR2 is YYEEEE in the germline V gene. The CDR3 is CASSHTGETNEKLFF. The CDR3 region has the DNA TGTGCCAGCAGTCACACGGGGGAAACTAATGAAAAACTGTTTTTT.

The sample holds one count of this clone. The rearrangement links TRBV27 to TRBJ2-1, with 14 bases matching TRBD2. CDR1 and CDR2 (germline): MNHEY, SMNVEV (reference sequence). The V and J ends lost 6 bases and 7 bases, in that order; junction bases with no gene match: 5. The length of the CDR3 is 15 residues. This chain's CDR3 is CASSSGLAGVNEQFF. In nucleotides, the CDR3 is TGTGCCAGCAGCTCGGGACTAGCGGGGGTTAATGAGCAGTTCTTC.

The CDR3 loop reads CASNVQGASSNQPQHF. CDR3 coding DNA: TGTGCCAGCAACGTACAGGGGGCAAGTAGCAATCAGCCCCAGCATTTT. This chain joins TRBV2 and TRBJ1-5, with TRBD1 identical over 9 bases. CDR1 is SNHLY, CDR2 FYNNEI, per germline. The CDR3 has 16 amino acids. V gave up 7 bases and J gave up 0 bases; unmatched junction bases: 7.

The CDR3, as DNA: TGTGCCAGCAGCTTAAGGTCGGGGATTGGGACTGAAGCTTTCTTT. Its translation: CASSLRSGIGTEAFF. The chain couples TRBV7-8 to TRBJ1-1; D gene unclear. The CDR3 contains 15 residues. V lost 2 bases and J 5 bases, leaving 15 bases between the germline ends. From germline, CDR1 is SGHVS and CDR2 FQNEAQ.

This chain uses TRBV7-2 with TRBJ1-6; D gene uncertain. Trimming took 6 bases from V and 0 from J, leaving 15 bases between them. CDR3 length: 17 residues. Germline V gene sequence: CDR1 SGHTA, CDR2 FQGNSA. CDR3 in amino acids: CASRTRRASSYNSPLHF. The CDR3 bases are TGTGCCAGCAGAACTAGGCGAGCGAGCTCCTATAATTCACCCCTCCACTTT.

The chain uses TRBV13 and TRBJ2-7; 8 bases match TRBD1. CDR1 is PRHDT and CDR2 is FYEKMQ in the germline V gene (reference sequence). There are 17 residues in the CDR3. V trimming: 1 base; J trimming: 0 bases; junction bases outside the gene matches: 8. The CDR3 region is CASSLERRTGNSYEQYF. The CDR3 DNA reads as TGTGCCAGCAGCTTAGAACGTAGGACAGGGAACTCCTACGAGCAGTACTTC.

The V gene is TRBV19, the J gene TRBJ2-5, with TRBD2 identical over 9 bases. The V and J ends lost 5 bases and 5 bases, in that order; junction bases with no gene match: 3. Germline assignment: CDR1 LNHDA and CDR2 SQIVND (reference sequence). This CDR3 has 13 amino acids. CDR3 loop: CASSESGRETQYF. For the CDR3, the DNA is TGTGCCAGTAGTGAGAGCGGGAGGGAGACCCAGTACTTC.

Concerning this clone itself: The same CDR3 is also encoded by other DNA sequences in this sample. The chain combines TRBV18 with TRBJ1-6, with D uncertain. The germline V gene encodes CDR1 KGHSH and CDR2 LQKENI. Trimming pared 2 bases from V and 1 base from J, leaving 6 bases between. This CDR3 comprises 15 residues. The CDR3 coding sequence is TGTGCCAGCTCACCAGCGAGTTCCTATAATTCACCCCTCCACTTT. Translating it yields CASSPASSYNSPLHF.

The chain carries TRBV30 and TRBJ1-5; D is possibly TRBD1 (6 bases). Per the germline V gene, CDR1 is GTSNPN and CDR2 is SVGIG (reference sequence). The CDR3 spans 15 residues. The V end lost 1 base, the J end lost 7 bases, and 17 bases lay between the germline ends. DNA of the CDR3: TGTGCCTGGAGTGCCTCATCAGGGGCTGGACAGCCCCAGCATTTT. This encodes CAWSASSGAGQPQHF. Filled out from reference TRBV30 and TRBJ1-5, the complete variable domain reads SQTIHQWPATLVQPVGSPLSLECTVEGTSNPNLYWYRQAAGRGLQLLFYSVGIGQISSEVPQNLSASRPQDRQFILSSKKLLLSDSGFYLCAWSASSGAGQPQHFGDGTRLSIL.